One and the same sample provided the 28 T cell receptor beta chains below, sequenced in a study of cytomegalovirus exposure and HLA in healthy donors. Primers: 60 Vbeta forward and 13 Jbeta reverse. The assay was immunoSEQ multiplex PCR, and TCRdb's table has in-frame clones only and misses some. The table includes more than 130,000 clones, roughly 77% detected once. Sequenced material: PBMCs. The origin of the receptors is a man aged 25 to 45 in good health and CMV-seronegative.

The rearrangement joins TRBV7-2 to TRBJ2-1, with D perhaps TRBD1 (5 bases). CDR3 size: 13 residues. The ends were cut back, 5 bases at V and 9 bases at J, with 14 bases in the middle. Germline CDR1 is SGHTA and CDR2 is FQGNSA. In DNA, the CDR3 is TGTGCCAGCAGCACGCAGGGTAGGAGTGAGCAGTTCTTC. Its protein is CASSTQGRSEQFF.

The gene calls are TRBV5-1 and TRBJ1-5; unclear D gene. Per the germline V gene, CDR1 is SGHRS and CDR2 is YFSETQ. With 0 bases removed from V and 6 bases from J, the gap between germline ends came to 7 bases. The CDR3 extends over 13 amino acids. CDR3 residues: CASSLDSGQPQHF. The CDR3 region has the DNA TGCGCCAGCAGCTTGGACTCTGGTCAGCCCCAGCATTTT.

The DNA for the CDR3 is TGTGCCAGCAGCTCGCAGGGTAGGGAAAAACTGTTTTTT. This sequence encodes CASSSQGREKLFF. The V gene is TRBV7-9, the J gene TRBJ1-4, with D possibly TRBD1 on 5 matching bases. The ends were cut back, 4 bases at V and 8 bases at J, with 11 bases in the middle. The CDR3 runs to 13 residues. Per the germline V gene, CDR1 is SEHNR and CDR2 is FQNEAQ (reference sequence).

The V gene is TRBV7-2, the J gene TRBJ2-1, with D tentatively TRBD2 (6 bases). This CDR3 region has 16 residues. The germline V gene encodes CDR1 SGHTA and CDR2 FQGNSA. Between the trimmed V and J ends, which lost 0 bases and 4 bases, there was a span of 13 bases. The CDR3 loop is CASSLATSGPYNEQFF. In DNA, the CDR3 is TGTGCCAGCAGCTTAGCGACCAGCGGGCCGTACAATGAGCAGTTCTTC.

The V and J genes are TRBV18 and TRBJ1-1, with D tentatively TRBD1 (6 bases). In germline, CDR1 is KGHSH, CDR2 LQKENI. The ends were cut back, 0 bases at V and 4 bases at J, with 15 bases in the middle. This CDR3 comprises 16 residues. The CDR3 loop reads CASSPPGTGWFTEAFF. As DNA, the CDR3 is TGTGCCAGCTCACCACCGGGAACAGGGTGGTTCACTGAAGCTTTCTTT.

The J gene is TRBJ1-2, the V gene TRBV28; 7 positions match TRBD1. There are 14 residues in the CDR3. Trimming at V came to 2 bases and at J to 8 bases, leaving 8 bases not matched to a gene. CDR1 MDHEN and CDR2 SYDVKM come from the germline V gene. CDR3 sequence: CASSLDRDYDGYTF. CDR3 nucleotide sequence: TGTGCCAGCAGTTTAGACAGGGATTACGACGGCTACACCTTC.

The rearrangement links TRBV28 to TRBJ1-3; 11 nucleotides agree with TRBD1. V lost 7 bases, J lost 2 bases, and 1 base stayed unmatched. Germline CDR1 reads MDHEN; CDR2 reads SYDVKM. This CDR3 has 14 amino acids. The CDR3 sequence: CASMGQGAGNTIYF. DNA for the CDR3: TGTGCCAGCATGGGACAGGGGGCTGGAAACACCATATATTTT.

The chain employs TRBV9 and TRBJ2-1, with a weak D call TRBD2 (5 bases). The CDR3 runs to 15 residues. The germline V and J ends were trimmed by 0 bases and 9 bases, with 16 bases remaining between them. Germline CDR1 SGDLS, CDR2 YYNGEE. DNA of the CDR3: TGTGCCAGCAGCGTAGACCCGGGAAGGATTACTGAGCAGTTCTTC. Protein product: CASSVDPGRITEQFF.

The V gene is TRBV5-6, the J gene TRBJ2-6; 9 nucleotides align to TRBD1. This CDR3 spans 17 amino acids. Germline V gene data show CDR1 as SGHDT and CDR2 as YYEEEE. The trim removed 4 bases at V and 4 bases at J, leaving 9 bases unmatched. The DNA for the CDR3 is TGTGCCAGCAGCACCCCACAGGGGGCGCCAGGGGCCAACGTCCTGACTTTC. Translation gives CASSTPQGAPGANVLTF.

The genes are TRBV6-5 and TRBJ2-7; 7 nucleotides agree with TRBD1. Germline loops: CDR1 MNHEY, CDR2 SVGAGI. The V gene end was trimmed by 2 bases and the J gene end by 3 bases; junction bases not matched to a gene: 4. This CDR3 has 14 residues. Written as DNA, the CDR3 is TGTGCCAGCAGTTACCTGGGACAGAACTACGAGCAGTACTTC. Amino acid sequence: CASSYLGQNYEQYF.

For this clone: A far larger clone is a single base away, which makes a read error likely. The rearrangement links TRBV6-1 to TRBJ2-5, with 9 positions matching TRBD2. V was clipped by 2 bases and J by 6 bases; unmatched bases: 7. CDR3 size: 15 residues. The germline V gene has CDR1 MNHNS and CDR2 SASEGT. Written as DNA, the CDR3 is TGTGCCAGCAGTGAATGGCGGGGGGGTCAAAAGACCCAGTACTTC. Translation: CASSEWRGGQKTQYF.

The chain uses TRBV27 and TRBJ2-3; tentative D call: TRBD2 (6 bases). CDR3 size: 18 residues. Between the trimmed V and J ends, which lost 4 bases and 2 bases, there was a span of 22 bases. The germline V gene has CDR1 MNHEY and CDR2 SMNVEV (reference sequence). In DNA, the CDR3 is TGTGCCAGCAGTTCCTCCCCCTGGAGGCTAGCGACCACAGATACGCAGTATTTT. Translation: CASSSSPWRLATTDTQYF.

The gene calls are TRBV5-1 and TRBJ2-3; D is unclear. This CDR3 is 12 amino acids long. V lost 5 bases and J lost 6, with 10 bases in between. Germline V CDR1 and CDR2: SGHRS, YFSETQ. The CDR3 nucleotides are TGCGCCAGCAGGTCCCATTTGGATACGCAGTATTTT. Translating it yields CASRSHLDTQYF.

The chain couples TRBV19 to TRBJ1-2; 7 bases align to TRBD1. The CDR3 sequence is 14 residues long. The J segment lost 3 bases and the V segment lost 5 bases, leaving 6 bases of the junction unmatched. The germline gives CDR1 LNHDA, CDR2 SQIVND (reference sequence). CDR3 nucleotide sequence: TGTGCCAGTAGTGTTAGGGGGCGCGACTATGGCTACACCTTC. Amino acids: CASSVRGRDYGYTF. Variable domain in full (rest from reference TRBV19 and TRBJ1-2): DGGITQSPKYLFRKEGQNVTLSCEQNLNHDAMYWYRQDPGQGLRLIYYSQIVNDFQKGDIAEGYSVSREKKESFPLTVTSAQKNPTAFYLCASSVRGRDYGYTFGSGTRLTVV.

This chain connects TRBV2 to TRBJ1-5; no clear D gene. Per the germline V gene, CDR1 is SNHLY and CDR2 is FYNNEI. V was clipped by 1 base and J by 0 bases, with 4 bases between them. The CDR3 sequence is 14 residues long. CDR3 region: CASSEGDSNQPQHF. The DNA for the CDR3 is TGTGCCAGCAGTGAAGGAGATAGCAATCAGCCCCAGCATTTT.

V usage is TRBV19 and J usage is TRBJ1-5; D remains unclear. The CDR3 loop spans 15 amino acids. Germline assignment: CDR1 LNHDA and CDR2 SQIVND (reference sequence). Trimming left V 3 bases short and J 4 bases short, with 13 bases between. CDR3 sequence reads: CASSIRTAWNQPQHF. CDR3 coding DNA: TGTGCCAGTAGTATTAGAACAGCTTGGAATCAGCCCCAGCATTTT.

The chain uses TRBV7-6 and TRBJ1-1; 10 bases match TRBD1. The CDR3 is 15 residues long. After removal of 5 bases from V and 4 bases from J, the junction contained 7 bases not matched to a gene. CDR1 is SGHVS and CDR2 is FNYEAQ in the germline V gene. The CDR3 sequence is CASSGTGTGVTEAFF. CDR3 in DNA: TGTGCCAGCAGCGGTACCGGGACAGGGGTCACTGAAGCTTTCTTT.

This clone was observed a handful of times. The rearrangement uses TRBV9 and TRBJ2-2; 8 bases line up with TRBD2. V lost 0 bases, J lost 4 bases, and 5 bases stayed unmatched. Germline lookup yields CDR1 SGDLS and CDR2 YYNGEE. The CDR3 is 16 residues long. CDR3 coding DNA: TGTGCCAGCAGCGTAGCGGGAGGGGCCAGCACCGGGGAGCTGTTTTTT. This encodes CASSVAGGASTGELFF.

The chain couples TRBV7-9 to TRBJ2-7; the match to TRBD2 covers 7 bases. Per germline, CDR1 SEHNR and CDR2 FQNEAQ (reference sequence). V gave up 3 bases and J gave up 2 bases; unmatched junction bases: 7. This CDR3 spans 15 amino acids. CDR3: CASSFGGGGPYEQYF. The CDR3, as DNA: TGTGCCAGCAGCTTCGGCGGGGGTGGTCCCTACGAGCAGTACTTC.

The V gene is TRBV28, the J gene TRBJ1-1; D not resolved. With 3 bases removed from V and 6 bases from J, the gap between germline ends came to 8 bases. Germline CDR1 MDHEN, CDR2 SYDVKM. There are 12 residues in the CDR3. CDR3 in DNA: TGTGCCAGCAGTTTTTATAGAGCTGAAGCTTTCTTT. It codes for CASSFYRAEAFF.

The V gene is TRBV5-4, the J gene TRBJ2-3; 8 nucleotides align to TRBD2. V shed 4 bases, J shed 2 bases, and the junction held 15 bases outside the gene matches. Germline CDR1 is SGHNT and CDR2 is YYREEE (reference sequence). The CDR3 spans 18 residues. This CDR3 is CASSPGFPGSGNTDTQYF. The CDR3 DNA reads TGTGCCAGCAGCCCCGGCTTCCCGGGTAGCGGGAACACAGATACGCAGTATTTT.

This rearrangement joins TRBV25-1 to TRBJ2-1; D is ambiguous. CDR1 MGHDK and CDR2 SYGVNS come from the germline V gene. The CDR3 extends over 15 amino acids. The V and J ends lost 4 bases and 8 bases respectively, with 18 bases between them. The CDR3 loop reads CASSATHAGPDEQFF. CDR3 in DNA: TGTGCCAGCAGTGCCACACACGCAGGTCCCGATGAGCAGTTCTTC.

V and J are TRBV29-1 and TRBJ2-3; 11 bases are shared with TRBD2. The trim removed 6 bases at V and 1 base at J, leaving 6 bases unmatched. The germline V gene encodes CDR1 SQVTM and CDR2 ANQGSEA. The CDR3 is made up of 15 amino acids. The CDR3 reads CSVTVAGGGTDTQYF. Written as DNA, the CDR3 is TGCAGCGTAACGGTAGCGGGAGGGGGCACAGATACGCAGTATTTT.

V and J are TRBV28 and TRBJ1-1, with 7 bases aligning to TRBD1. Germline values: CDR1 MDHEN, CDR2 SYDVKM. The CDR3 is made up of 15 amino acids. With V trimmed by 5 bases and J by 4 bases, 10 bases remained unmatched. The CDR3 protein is CASSPTTGWATEAFF. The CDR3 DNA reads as TGTGCCAGCAGTCCGACGACAGGGTGGGCCACTGAAGCTTTCTTT. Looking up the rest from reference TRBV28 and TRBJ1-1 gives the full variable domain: DVKVTQSSRYLVKRTGEKVFLECVQDMDHENMFWYRQDPGLGLRLIYFSYDVKMKEKGDIPEGYSVSREKKERFSLILESASTNQTSMYLCASSPTTGWATEAFFGQGTRLTVV.

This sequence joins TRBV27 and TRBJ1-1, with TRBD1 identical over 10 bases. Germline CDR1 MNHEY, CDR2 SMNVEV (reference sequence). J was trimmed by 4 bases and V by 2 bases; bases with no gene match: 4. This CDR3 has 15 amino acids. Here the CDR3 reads CASSLGTGVLTEAFF. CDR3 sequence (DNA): TGTGCCAGCAGTTTAGGGACAGGGGTCCTCACTGAAGCTTTCTTT.

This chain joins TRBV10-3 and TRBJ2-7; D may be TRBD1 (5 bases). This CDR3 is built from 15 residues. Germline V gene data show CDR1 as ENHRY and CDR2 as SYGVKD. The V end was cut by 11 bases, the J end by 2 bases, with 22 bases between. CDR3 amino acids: CALKPLGASTYEQYF. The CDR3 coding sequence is TGTGCCCTCAAACCCCTAGGGGCTTCGACCTACGAGCAGTACTTC.

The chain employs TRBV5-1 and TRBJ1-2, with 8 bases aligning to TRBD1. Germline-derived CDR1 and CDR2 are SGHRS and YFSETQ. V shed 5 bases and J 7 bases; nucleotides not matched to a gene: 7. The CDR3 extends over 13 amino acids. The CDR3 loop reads CASSPDRVGGYTF. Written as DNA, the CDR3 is TGCGCCAGCAGTCCGGACAGGGTCGGTGGCTACACCTTC.

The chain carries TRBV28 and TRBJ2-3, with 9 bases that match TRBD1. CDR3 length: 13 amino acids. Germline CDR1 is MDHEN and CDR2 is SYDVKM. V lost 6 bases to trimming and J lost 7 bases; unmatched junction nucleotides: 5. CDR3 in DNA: TGTGCCAGCAGCAAACAGGGGGCAAATACGCAGTATTTT. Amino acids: CASSKQGANTQYF.